This entry concerns a single T cell receptor (beta chain). No cognate antigen has been identified for it. No base quality information exists; no much larger clone differs at one position. The data are from a study of shared clonotypes between healthy human individuals (dated by TCRdb to the early 2020s). With regard to the full study: The cohort included three men and a couple of women between 18 and 49 years of age. For each donor, CD4 naive and CD4 memory were each given three plates, CD8 naive was given two plates, and CD8 memory was given one plate. The study deeply sequenced blood TCR repertoires of five healthy adults to estimate repertoire size and the extent of clonotype sharing between individuals. To increase sequencing depth and limit assay-specific biases, different laboratories used diverse techniques to prepare libraries and sequence TCR repertoires. Leukapheresis yielded between about 0.94 and 9.5 billion PBMCs per donor. On the study overall, not on this receptor specifically: When a handful of donors were compared, the shared fraction of clonotypes was about 5% for naive CD4, around 3.5% for naive CD8, 2% to 2.5% for memory CD4, and under 0.5% for memory CD8. Pairwise subsampling indicated that sequencing depth was expected to affect the degree of clonotype sharing among donors. Higher generation probabilities were observed for clonotypes shared by all four sorted-subset donors than for non-shared clonotypes. Even with the large sequencing depth, rarefaction of the sorted-subset datasets indicated that sequencing was incomplete. The genetic and exposure-history diversity represented was limited by the small number of donors. Estimated clonotype richness was generally larger for naive than for memory subsets. Sampling was restricted to blood, and TCR repertoires in tissues likely differ from the TCR repertoires found in blood.

V and J are truncated by 0 bases and 0 bases respectively, leaving an intervening sequence of 9 bases. From the cysteine through the phenylalanine, the CDR3 covers 15 amino acids. The kept DNA is CDR3 alone, 45 bases in frame from the first base. The germline V gene gives CDR1 as MNHEY and CDR2 as SVGAGI. For the CD8 naive samples, CD45RO-negative cells were positively selected for CCR7, yielding a CD45RA+CCR7+ population from which TemRA cells were excluded. The donors were healthy, HIV-negative adults with no recently reported acute infections or vaccinations. Every donor was a Caucasian adult living in Nashville, Tennessee, USA. After blood collection by leukapheresis, PBMCs were isolated using Ficoll-Histopaque density gradient centrifugation and then cryopreserved in the vapor phase of liquid nitrogen. Purity and quantity of every magnetically sorted T cell population were checked by analytical flow cytometry. Genomic DNA was isolated from every sorted fraction and measured by UV absorbance on a Nanodrop 2000c.

Using the deep immunoSEQ assay, TCR CDR3 regions were amplified from genomic DNA by multiplex PCR. Extracted genomic DNA from each cell subset was spread evenly across all wells of several immunoSEQ 96-well plates, with each plate serving as a replicate. For sorted subsets, 200 to 250 ng of genomic DNA, equivalent to about 30,000 T cell genomes, went into each replicate PCR. The purified libraries were quantified using a Qubit 3.0 fluorometer, sized with a Bioanalyzer 2100, and then quantified again using the KAPA Library Quantification kit. Each immunoSEQ 96-well plate was sequenced on its own single-read 150-cycle Illumina NextSeq 550 flow cell. In the paper's pipeline: The immunoSEQ output contained only junctional sequences without quality scores, so filtering could not match that applied to full-length reads. Sequences were annotated with PyIR, a Python wrapper for IgBLAST v1.9, using IMGT germline references to assign V/J genes and CDR3. Reads with weak V/J assignments (E-value above 1e-6), missing CDR3, stop codons, out-of-frame junctions, or ambiguous translated residues were removed. V3J clonotypes were defined as sequences sharing an identical inferred V gene, J gene, and CDR3 amino acid sequence. To compute the percentage overlap between repertoires, the number of shared unique clonotypes was divided by the size of the smaller repertoire. Repertoire richness was assessed with RTK rarefaction, the Chao1 estimator, and Recon v2.1 estimates of unobserved clonotypes. Generation probabilities were computed with OLGA for all TCRbeta clonotypes obtained by the gDNA method from several donors. In its TCRdb copy, this immuneACCESS table keeps in-frame sequences only and misses some clones. Where compared with another copy, unresolved V genes explain less than half of these, and the others have no known cause. That table gives V, J and clone size, and the DNA gave D and trimming. This sample holds millions of clones; about 95% were observed only once. 0.85% to 1.3% of the sample is held by the ten biggest clonotypes.

This sequence uses TRBV6-5 and TRBJ2-7, with an unclear D gene assignment. Sequences were obtained from naive CD8+ T cells sorted from blood. The cell subset or site label, read with the paper, signifies: CD45RA+CCR7+. The receptor was isolated from a man aged 18-30 years in good health. The DNA sequence is as follows: TGTGCCAGCAGTTACTCGCCGAAGAGCTCCTACGAGCAGTACTTC. Its amino acids are CASSYSPKSSYEQYF.